This TCR beta chain was obtained from a study of response to subunit inactivated influenza vaccine. Study-wide findings and caveats: New T cells are recruited in small numbers by each seasonal influenza vaccination, according to the authors' suggestion.

At least ten counts were recorded for this clonotype. Its antigen remains unidentified. TCRdb processed the RT-PCR reads anew with MiXCR; each CDR3 protein has one entry. This sample carries 650,000 or so distinct CDR3 sequences, about 14% of them seen once, and the ten largest clones take less than 8.5%. The CDR3 loop spans 12 amino acids. Germline loops: CDR1 SGHTA, CDR2 FQGNSA. V dropped 3 bases and J dropped 8 bases, with 10 bases sitting between them. The clonotype was recovered from a man aged 45-65 years who received an inactivated influenza vaccine. Here the sequenced sample was PBMCs from blood, taken 14 to 15 days before vaccination. The V gene is TRBV7-2, the J gene TRBJ1-2, with no clear D. The chain's CDR3 is CASSLDRRGYTF. The DNA of the CDR3 is TGTGCCAGCAGCTTGGACCGCAGGGGCTACACCTTC.